This T cell receptor (beta chain) was retrieved from a study of blood T cell repertoires in COVID-19. Whole-study context: Both acute and convalescent COVID-19 samples were obtained from the United States, Italy and Spain. T cells, B-cell-depleted T cells, or PBMCs supplied cDNA or gDNA.

This CDR3 comprises 18 residues. Trimming cost V 4 bases and J 5 bases; bases outside gene matches: 19. The germline CDR1 and CDR2 sequences are PRHDT and FYEKMQ (reference sequence). The authors' processing: Cell counts per sample came from amplifying reference gene primers. Assay used: immunoSEQ multiplex PCR; TCRdb lists only in-frame clones, some missing. V and J calls and clone size come straight from that table; D and trimming were deduced from the DNA. Of 100,000 to 150,000 clones in the sample, over 75% are singletons; the top ten hold about 18%. The chain uses TRBV13 and TRBJ1-1, with 7 positions matching TRBD1. Sequenced material: peripheral blood. This TCR was sampled from a man in his thirties or forties with COVID-19, enrolled during active disease. CDR3 loop: CASSSIPDRARQGTEAFF. The CDR3 DNA reads TGTGCCAGCAGCTCCATTCCCGACAGGGCGCGTCAAGGAACTGAAGCTTTCTTT.